Each of the 4 T cell receptor beta chains below was sequenced from the same sample in a study of T cells in Graves' hyperthyroidism and ophthalmopathy. TCR beta CDR3 regions were amplified from RNA. RT-PCR in the first round (using the HTBI primer set) targeted the TCR CDR3. TCRdb itself ran the multiplex PCR reads through MiXCR, one entry per CDR3 protein. The repertoire holds under 800,000 distinct CDR3 sequences, with 12% to 15% as singletons. Source material: blood. The receptors originated from a woman between 18 and 29 years old with Graves' hyperthyroidism.

This clonotype has ten or more counts. The V call is TRBV2, the J call TRBJ2-2, with D tentatively TRBD1 (5 bases). With 3 bases removed from V and 3 bases from J, the gap between germline ends came to 8 bases. The CDR3 is made up of 14 amino acids. Germline loops: CDR1 SNHLY, CDR2 FYNNEI. The CDR3 nucleotides are TGTGCCAGCAGTGACCGACAGTACACCGGGGAGCTGTTTTTT. Residues: CASSDRQYTGELFF.

This clonotype was seen ten or more times. V and J are TRBV11-2 and TRBJ2-7; D possibly corresponds to TRBD2 (6 bases). The germline CDR1 and CDR2 sequences are SGHAT and FQNNGV. This CDR3 is built from 13 residues. Between the trimmed V and J ends, which lost 3 bases and 6 bases, there was a span of 12 bases. CDR3 in amino acids: CASSFGGEPEQYF. DNA of the CDR3: TGTGCCAGCAGCTTTGGAGGGGAACCCGAGCAGTACTTC.

This rearrangement joins TRBV2 to TRBJ1-1; 7 nucleotides match TRBD1. CDR3 length: 14 residues. CDR1 is SNHLY, CDR2 FYNNEI, per germline. Trimming removed 2 bases from V and 11 bases from J; junction bases left unmatched: 11. The CDR3 spells CASSELETGMGAFF. CDR3 nucleotide sequence: TGTGCCAGCAGTGAACTGGAGACAGGGATGGGGGCTTTCTTT.

The chain carries TRBV6-5 and TRBJ1-1, with D possibly being TRBD1 (5 bases). This CDR3 has 14 residues. V lost 2 bases and J 1 base, leaving 8 bases between the germline ends. Germline V gene sequence: CDR1 MNHEY, CDR2 SVGAGI. CDR3 nucleotide sequence: TGTGCCAGCAGTTACGGGGGTAGGAACACTGAAGCTTTCTTT. Translation: CASSYGGRNTEAFF.